This section outlines one T cell receptor beta chain sequence together with its context. This record comes from a study of somatic mutations in cytotoxic T cells in rheumatoid arthritis. TCRdb keeps only in-frame clones here, not all; method: immunoSEQ multiplex PCR. The sample contains 15,000 to 20,000 clones, 65% to 80% of which appear only once. The investigators isolated CD4+ and CD8+ cells by positive magnetic bead selection and checked their purity by flow cytometry. This TCR was sampled from an adult with rheumatoid arthritis. Material for sequencing was CD8+ T cells sorted from blood.

The CDR3 region is CASSHVGGREQYF. The CDR3 nucleotides are TGTGCCAGCAGCCATGTGGGGGGACGCGAGCAGTACTTC. The chain employs TRBV5-4 and TRBJ2-7; TRBD2 is a possible D gene (6 bases). V was shortened by 4 bases and J by 6 bases, with 14 bases between the two germline ends. CDR1 is SGHNT and CDR2 is YYREEE in the germline V gene (reference sequence). The CDR3 is made up of 13 amino acids.